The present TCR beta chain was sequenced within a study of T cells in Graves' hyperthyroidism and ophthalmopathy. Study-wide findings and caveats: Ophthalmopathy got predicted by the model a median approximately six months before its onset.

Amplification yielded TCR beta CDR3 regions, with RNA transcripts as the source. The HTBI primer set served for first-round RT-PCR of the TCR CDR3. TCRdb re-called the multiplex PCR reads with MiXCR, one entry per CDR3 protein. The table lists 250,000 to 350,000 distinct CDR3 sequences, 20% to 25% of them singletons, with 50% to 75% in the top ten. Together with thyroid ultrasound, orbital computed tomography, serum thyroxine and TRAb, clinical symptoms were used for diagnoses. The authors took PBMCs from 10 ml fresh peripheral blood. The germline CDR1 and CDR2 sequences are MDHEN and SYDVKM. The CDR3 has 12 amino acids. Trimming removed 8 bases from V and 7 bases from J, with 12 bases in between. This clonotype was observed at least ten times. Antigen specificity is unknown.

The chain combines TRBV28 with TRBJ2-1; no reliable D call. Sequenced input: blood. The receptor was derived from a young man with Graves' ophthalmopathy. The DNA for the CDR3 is TGTGCCAGCCTAAACCCAGAAAATGAGCAGTTCTTC. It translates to CASLNPENEQFF.